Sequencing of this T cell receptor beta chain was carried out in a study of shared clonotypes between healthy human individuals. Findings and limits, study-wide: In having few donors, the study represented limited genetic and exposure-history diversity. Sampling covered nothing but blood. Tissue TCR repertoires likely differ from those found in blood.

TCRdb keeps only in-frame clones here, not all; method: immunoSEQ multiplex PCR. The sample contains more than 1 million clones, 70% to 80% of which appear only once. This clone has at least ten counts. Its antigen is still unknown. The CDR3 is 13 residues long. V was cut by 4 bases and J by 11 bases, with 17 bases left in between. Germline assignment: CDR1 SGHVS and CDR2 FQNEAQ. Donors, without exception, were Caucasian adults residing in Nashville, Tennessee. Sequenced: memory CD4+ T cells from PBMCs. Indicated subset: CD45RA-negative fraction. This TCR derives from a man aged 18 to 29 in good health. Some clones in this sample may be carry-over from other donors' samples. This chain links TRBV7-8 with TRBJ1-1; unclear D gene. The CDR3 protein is CASSSATRTGAFF. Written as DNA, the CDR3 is TGTGCCAGCAGCTCGGCTACAAGGACCGGGGCTTTCTTT.